The 17 T cell receptor beta chains presented below share a single source sample, sequenced in a study of human T cells and chemical hapten exposure. The time point is: patch test 1, 2 weeks after DPC sensitization. Treatment reported: therapeutic diphenylcyclopropenone sensitization with weekly scalp DPC. TCRdb reanalysed the RACE reads using MiXCR and keeps one entry per CDR3 protein. The profile shows under 450,000 distinct CDR3 sequences, around 5% of them singletons. This sample comprised whole blood, obtained in connection with sensitization to the hapten diphenylcyclopropenone (DPC). These receptor sequences come from a woman aged 45-60 years with alopecia areata. Some clones in this sample may be carry-over from other donors' samples.

Many counts were recorded for this clonotype. The chain links TRBV7-2 to TRBJ1-4; weak D call: TRBD1 (5 bases). This CDR3 has 14 amino acids. Germline V gene lookup returns CDR1 SGHTA and CDR2 FQGNSA. Trimming cost V 6 bases and J 2 bases, with 10 bases left between them. The CDR3 is CASSSGFTNEKLFF. Written as DNA, the CDR3 is TGTGCCAGCAGTTCAGGGTTCACTAATGAAAAACTGTTTTTT. The entire variable domain, with the rest obtained from reference TRBV7-2 and TRBJ1-4, is as follows: GAGVSQSPSNKVTEKGKDVELRCDPISGHTALYWYRQSLGQGLEFLIYFQGNSAPDKSGLPSDRFSAERTGGSVSTLTIQRTQQEDSAVYLCASSSGFTNEKLFFGSGTQLSVL.

This clonotype was observed many times. The chain employs TRBV12-3 or TRBV12-4 and TRBJ1-2; 9 bases align to TRBD1. The CDR3 is 14 amino acids. The V and J ends lost 8 bases and 7 bases, in that order; junction bases with no gene match: 11. This CDR3 is CASGRDRESAGYTF. The DNA of the CDR3 is TGTGCCAGCGGCCGGGACAGGGAGTCGGCTGGCTACACCTTC.

This clonotype was observed a few times. The chain recombines TRBV5-1 with TRBJ2-6; TRBD1 is a possible D gene (5 bases). The V gene's germline CDR1 is SGHRS and CDR2 YFSETQ. The germline V and J ends were trimmed by 7 bases and 0 bases, with 8 bases remaining between them. The length of the CDR3 is 14 residues. The CDR3 bases are TGCGCCAGCCTCGACAGCTCTGGGGCCAACGTCCTGACTTTC. Translation: CASLDSSGANVLTF. The variable domain in full, with the rest retrieved from reference TRBV5-1 and TRBJ2-6, is KAGVTQTPRYLIKTRGQQVTLSCSPISGHRSVSWYQQTPGQGLQFLFEYFSETQRNKGNFPGRFSGRQFSNSRSEMNVSTLELGDSALYLCASLDSSGANVLTFGAGSRLTVL.

This clonotype was recorded a few times. CDR3 sequence reads: CASLVNNSPLHF. The CDR3 DNA sequence: TGTGCCAGCCTGGTGAATAATTCACCCCTCCACTTT. J is TRBJ1-6 and V is TRBV28; D is undetermined. The germline V gene encodes CDR1 MDHEN and CDR2 SYDVKM. Deletions cut 8 bases from V and 5 bases from J, with 7 bases between. The CDR3 contains 12 residues.

The V and J genes are TRBV7-9 and TRBJ1-1, with D uncertain. V gave up 5 bases and J gave up 6 bases, with 13 bases separating them. The CDR3 runs 13 residues. CDR1 and CDR2 (germline): SEHNR, FQNEAQ (reference sequence). The CDR3 loop reads CASSPTATPEAFF. CDR3 nucleotide sequence: TGTGCCAGCAGCCCCACGGCGACACCTGAAGCTTTCTTT.

This clonotype was picked up many times. This chain links TRBV7-9 with TRBJ1-4, with 7 bases aligning to TRBD1. CDR1 SEHNR and CDR2 FQNEAQ come from the germline V gene (reference sequence). With V trimmed by 5 bases and J by 3 bases, 3 bases remained unmatched. The CDR3 is made up of 14 amino acids. The CDR3 DNA reads TGTGCCAGCAGCCACGGGACAGCTAATGAAAAACTGTTTTTT. This translates into CASSHGTANEKLFF.

Many counts were recorded for this clonotype. One end of the junction varies from germline; a read error may be responsible. The V gene is TRBV2, the J gene TRBJ1-3; D gene unclear. This CDR3 has 13 residues. CDR1 is SNHLY and CDR2 is FYNNEI in the germline V gene. CDR3 coding DNA: TGTGCCAGCAGGGCAGGCTCTTCCCGGGCGGGTTCATTT. Protein product: CASRAGSSRAGSF.

This clonotype was counted at least ten times. The J gene is TRBJ2-7, the V gene TRBV28; D not certain. Germline CDR1 is MDHEN and CDR2 is SYDVKM. This CDR3 has 15 residues. Deletions cut 1 base from V and 0 bases from J, with 10 bases between. The chain's CDR3 is CASSLSAVSSYEQYF. The CDR3 DNA reads as TGTGCCAGCAGTTTATCGGCAGTGAGCTCCTACGAGCAGTACTTC.

The sample holds many counts of this clonotype. The chain employs TRBV12-3 or TRBV12-4 and TRBJ2-5; D unresolved. There are 13 residues in the CDR3. Trimming pared 3 bases from V and 4 bases from J, leaving 9 bases between. CDR3 coding DNA: TGTGCCAGCAGTTTTCCCCTGGGAGAGACCCAGTACTTC. Translation gives CASSFPLGETQYF.

This clonotype came up many times. The rearrangement uses TRBV29-1 and TRBJ1-2, with D perhaps TRBD1 (6 bases). Trimming removed 2 bases from V and 3 bases from J, with 10 bases in between. Germline V CDR1 and CDR2: SQVTM, ANQGSEA. The CDR3 runs 13 residues. CDR3 residues: CSVENREDYGYTF. CDR3 coding DNA: TGCAGCGTTGAAAACAGGGAGGACTATGGCTACACCTTC.

This clonotype has a count of ten or more. The chain links TRBV12-3 or TRBV12-4 to TRBJ1-1, with D perhaps TRBD1 (5 bases). This CDR3 has 14 amino acids. Trimming stripped 0 bases from V and 4 bases from J, with 9 bases between. The CDR3 bases are TGTGCCAGCAGTTTAGCTGGGGCCCGCACTGAAGCTTTCTTT. Protein: CASSLAGARTEAFF.

There are a few counts of this clonotype. The chain uses TRBV3-1 and TRBJ1-1; the D is unclear. The V gene lost 4 bases and the J gene lost 0 bases, with 12 bases spanning the gap. From germline, CDR1 is LGHDT and CDR2 YNNKEL (reference sequence). The CDR3 is 15 amino acids. CDR3: CASSPQTIMNTEAFF. The DNA for the CDR3 is TGTGCCAGCAGCCCCCAGACAATTATGAACACTGAAGCTTTCTTT.

Of note for this clonotype: A single base separates this from a much larger clone, so it may be a read error. The chain couples TRBV4-2 to TRBJ1-4, with unresolved D. The CDR3 has 14 residues. The germline V gene has CDR1 LGHNA and CDR2 YNFKEQ. V lost 1 base to trimming and J lost 5 bases, with 8 bases between them. CDR3 amino acids: CASSQVRVNEKLFF. CDR3 DNA sequence: TGTGCCAGCAGCCAAGTTCGAGTGAATGAAAAACTGTTTTTT.

This clonotype showed up just a few times. The V call is TRBV25-1, the J call TRBJ1-1; D perhaps matches TRBD1 (6 bases). V was cut by 6 bases and J by 3 bases, with 17 bases left in between. Germline values: CDR1 MGHDK, CDR2 SYGVNS. This CDR3 spans 15 amino acids. CDR3 in amino acids: CASRGAPRNDTEAFF. The DNA for the CDR3 is TGTGCCAGCAGGGGGGCCCCGAGGAATGACACTGAAGCTTTCTTT.

This clonotype occurred many times. As DNA, the CDR3 is TGTGCCAGCAGCTTGGAATCGGACAACTATGGCTACACCTTC. It translates to CASSLESDNYGYTF. The V call is TRBV5-6, the J call TRBJ1-2; D not certain. The CDR3 runs to 14 residues. Germline-derived CDR1 and CDR2 are SGHDT and YYEEEE. Trimming stripped 0 bases from V and 2 bases from J, with 8 bases between.

Only a few counts were recorded for this clonotype. The chain uses TRBV5-6 and TRBJ1-5; no firm D call. The germline V and J ends were trimmed by 1 base and 1 base, with 9 bases remaining between them. The CDR3 has 15 residues. Looked up from germline, CDR1 is SGHDT and CDR2 is YYEEEE. DNA for the CDR3: TGTGCCAGCAGCTTGTTCCGGGTAAGCAATCAGCCCCAGCATTTT. Translating it yields CASSLFRVSNQPQHF.

V and J are TRBV30 and TRBJ2-3, with TRBD2 matching 7 bases. Losses at the gene ends were 1 base for V and 1 base for J; bases not matched to a gene: 5. Per germline, CDR1 GTSNPN and CDR2 SVGIG (reference sequence). The CDR3 totals 15 residues. CDR3 sequence reads: CAWSGLSGGTDTQYF. The DNA for the CDR3 is TGTGCCTGGAGTGGTCTGAGCGGGGGCACAGATACGCAGTATTTT.